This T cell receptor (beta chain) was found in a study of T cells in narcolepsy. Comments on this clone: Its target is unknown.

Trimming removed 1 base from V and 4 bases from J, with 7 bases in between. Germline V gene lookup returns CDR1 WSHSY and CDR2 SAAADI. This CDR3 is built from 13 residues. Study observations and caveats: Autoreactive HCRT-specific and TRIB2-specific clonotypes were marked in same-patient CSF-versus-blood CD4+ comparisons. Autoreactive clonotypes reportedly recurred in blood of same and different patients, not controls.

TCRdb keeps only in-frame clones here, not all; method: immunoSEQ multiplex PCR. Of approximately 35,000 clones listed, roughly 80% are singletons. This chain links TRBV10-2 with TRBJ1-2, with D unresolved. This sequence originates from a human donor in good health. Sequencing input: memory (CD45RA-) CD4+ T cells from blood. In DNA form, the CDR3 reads TGCGCCAGCAGTGAGTTGGTACCCTATGGCTACACCTTC. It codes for CASSELVPYGYTF.